The clone carrying this T cell receptor beta chain was counted a few times. As yet, its antigen is unknown. The sample comes from a study of early T cells in non-severe SARS-CoV-2 infection. Study summary: Alpha and beta chains were unpaired, from unsorted whole-blood bulk RNA. Overall study results and limits: Matching with VDJdb favored anti-spike CD8 responses (missing private and CD4 specificities).

The germline V gene has CDR1 SNHLY and CDR2 FYNNEI. The ends were cut back, 8 bases at V and 0 bases at J, with 21 bases in the middle. The CDR3 extends over 17 amino acids. TCRdb re-called the 5' RACE reads with MiXCR, one entry per CDR3 protein. This repertoire shows about 55,000 distinct CDR3 sequences, about 15% found once; its top ten account for less than 12%. The clonotype was recovered from an adult who was a healthcare worker with PCR-confirmed SARS-CoV-2 infection or an uninfected control (not recorded which). The sequences come from whole blood, collected at baseline. The chain carries TRBV2 and TRBJ2-3, with D possibly matching TRBD1 (5 bases). CDR3 DNA sequence: TGTGCCAGCCGCCCCCTCTTGGGGCTAGGAAGCACAGATACGCAGTATTTT. Translated, it gives CASRPLLGLGSTDTQYF. Based on the CDR3 plus reference TRBV2 and TRBJ2-3, the full variable domain is EPEVTQTPSHQVTQMGQEVILRCVPISNHLYFYWYRQILGQKVEFLVSFYNNEISEKSEIFDDQFSVERPDGSNFTLKIRSTKLEDSAMYFCASRPLLGLGSTDTQYFGPGTRLTVL.